Following are 20 T cell receptor beta chains from one sample sequenced in a study of blood T cell repertoires in COVID-19. TCRdb keeps only in-frame clones here, not all; method: immunoSEQ multiplex PCR. Of 150,000 to 200,000 clones listed, 70% to 80% are singletons. Sequenced material: peripheral blood. The receptors originated from a woman aged 40 to 50 with COVID-19, enrolled during active disease.

V gene TRBV5-8 combines with J gene TRBJ2-1, with a tentative D call TRBD1 (6 bases). Trimming pared 4 bases from V and 9 bases from J, leaving 11 bases between. The CDR3 has 12 residues. Germline loops: CDR1 SGHTS, CDR2 YDEGEE. For the CDR3, the DNA is TGTGCCAGCAGCCGACAGGTCGGTGAGCAGTTCTTC. Residues: CASSRQVGEQFF.

The rearrangement joins TRBV4-2 to TRBJ1-2; D ambiguous. V lost 3 bases and J 5 bases, leaving 13 bases between the germline ends. This CDR3 is 14 amino acids long. From germline, CDR1 is LGHNA and CDR2 YNFKEQ. The CDR3 DNA sequence: TGTGCCAGCAGCCACCCGCGTTTCCCTTATGGCTACACCTTC. This sequence encodes CASSHPRFPYGYTF.

V gene TRBV7-8 combines with J gene TRBJ2-7; TRBD1 matches 7 bases. The CDR3 length is 16 residues. The V gene end was trimmed by 2 bases and the J gene end by 6 bases; junction bases not matched to a gene: 13. Germline V gene lookup returns CDR1 SGHVS and CDR2 FQNEAQ. Written as DNA, the CDR3 is TGTGCCAGCAGCTTAAGCCCGCACAGGGGAACCGGCGAGCAGTACTTC. Translated, it gives CASSLSPHRGTGEQYF.

The rearrangement joins TRBV5-1 to TRBJ1-2; TRBD1 is a possible D gene (5 bases). The CDR3 runs 14 residues. Trimming shortened V by 3 bases and J by 0 bases, and 9 bases separated the two germline ends. Germline-derived CDR1 and CDR2 are SGHRS and YFSETQ. CDR3 region: CASSSPGANYGYTF. In DNA form, the CDR3 reads TGCGCCAGCAGCTCCCCGGGGGCTAACTATGGCTACACCTTC.

J is TRBJ2-3 and V is TRBV19, with 7 nucleotides matching TRBD1. There are 15 residues in the CDR3. Germline V CDR1 and CDR2: LNHDA, SQIVND (reference sequence). V shed 3 bases, J shed 3 bases, and the junction held 6 bases outside the gene matches. The CDR3 loop is CASSINRGRTDTQYF. Here the CDR3 DNA reads TGTGCCAGTAGTATTAACAGGGGTAGGACAGATACGCAGTATTTT.

The rearrangement links TRBV10-3 to TRBJ1-2, with D unresolved. The germline V and J ends were trimmed by 4 bases and 5 bases, with 17 bases remaining between them. This CDR3 contains 15 residues. Germline V CDR1 and CDR2: ENHRY, SYGVKD. CDR3 residues: CAISAIGGSGYGYTF. The CDR3 region has the DNA TGTGCCATCAGTGCCATCGGTGGATCGGGGTATGGCTACACCTTC.

The rearrangement links TRBV5-1 to TRBJ2-3, with a possible D match to TRBD2 (6 bases). The CDR3 has 15 residues. The germline V and J ends were trimmed by 3 bases and 4 bases, with 15 bases remaining between them. CDR1 is SGHRS and CDR2 is YFSETQ in the germline V gene. The CDR3 protein is CASSWGGTGADTQYF. CDR3 nucleotides: TGCGCCAGCAGCTGGGGCGGGACCGGGGCAGATACGCAGTATTTT.

This chain links TRBV2 with TRBJ2-3, with a weak D call TRBD2 (5 bases). In germline, CDR1 is SNHLY, CDR2 FYNNEI. This CDR3 is built from 14 residues. V was trimmed by 7 bases and J by 0 bases, leaving 11 bases between them. The CDR3 coding sequence is TGTGCCAGCAAAAGCGGTACTAGCACAGATACGCAGTATTTT. Encoded protein: CASKSGTSTDTQYF.

The chain uses TRBV18 and TRBJ2-5, with 7 bases that match TRBD1. Germline assignment: CDR1 KGHSH and CDR2 LQKENI. The CDR3 is 14 residues long. The trim removed 6 bases at V and 7 bases at J, leaving 11 bases unmatched. CDR3 in amino acids: CASSRDRVYVTQYF. The CDR3 coding sequence is TGTGCCAGCTCCCGCGACAGGGTATACGTGACCCAGTACTTC.

V usage is TRBV7-2 and J usage is TRBJ1-3, with a tentative D call TRBD1 (6 bases). CDR3 size: 15 residues. Germline-derived CDR1 and CDR2 are SGHTA and FQGNSA. Trimming shortened V by 4 bases and J by 2 bases, and 12 bases separated the two germline ends. CDR3 sequence: CASSSVGTTGNTIYF. The CDR3 bases are TGTGCCAGCAGCTCCGTCGGGACAACTGGAAACACCATATATTTT.

This chain links TRBV30 with TRBJ2-2; TRBD2 matches at 12 bases. V shed 3 bases, J shed 3 bases, and the junction held 11 bases outside the gene matches. CDR3 length: 18 residues. CDR1 and CDR2 from the germline V gene are GTSNPN and SVGIG (reference sequence). The CDR3 loop reads CAWRGGTSGSPYTGELFF. The DNA for the CDR3 is TGTGCCTGGAGGGGAGGGACTAGCGGGTCACCTTACACCGGGGAGCTGTTTTTT.

The V gene is TRBV3-1 (or the pseudogene TRBV3-2), the J gene TRBJ1-1, with 11 bases identical to TRBD1. The germline CDR1 and CDR2 sequences are LGHDT and YNNKEL (reference sequence). V trimming: 3 bases; J trimming: 11 bases; junction bases outside the gene matches: 11. The CDR3 runs to 15 residues. This CDR3 reads CASSQWDRGTVGAFF. The CDR3 DNA follows: TGTGCCAGCAGCCAGTGGGACAGGGGGACGGTTGGGGCTTTCTTT.

This clone has a handful of counts. V gene TRBV29-1 combines with J gene TRBJ2-5; 9 nucleotides agree with TRBD2. The CDR3 sequence is 15 residues long. V lost 7 bases and J lost 0; bases outside the gene matches: 9. CDR1 is SQVTM, CDR2 ANQGSEA, per germline. The CDR3 here is CSARRLAEYQETQYF. The DNA for the CDR3 is TGCAGCGCCAGAAGACTAGCGGAGTACCAAGAGACCCAGTACTTC.

V usage is TRBV3-1 (or the pseudogene TRBV3-2) and J usage is TRBJ2-1; TRBD2 aligns across 13 bases. V shed 4 bases, J shed 10 bases, and the junction held 7 bases outside the gene matches. CDR1 and CDR2 from the germline V gene are LGHDT and YNNKEL (reference sequence). The CDR3 loop spans 15 amino acids. This chain's CDR3 is CASSRTSGSLWEQFF. The CDR3 DNA reads as TGTGCCAGCAGCCGGACTAGCGGGAGCCTATGGGAGCAGTTCTTC.

The rearrangement uses TRBV30 and TRBJ2-7; D might be TRBD1 (6 bases). The CDR3 totals 15 residues. The V end was cut by 2 bases, the J end by 2 bases, with 16 bases between. CDR1 and CDR2 (germline): GTSNPN, SVGIG (reference sequence). CDR3 amino acids: CAWSYPQGRTYEQYF. Here the CDR3 DNA reads TGTGCCTGGAGTTATCCACAGGGTCGGACCTACGAGCAGTACTTC.

This chain uses TRBV5-5 with TRBJ2-1; 11 bases are shared with TRBD2. The V and J ends lost 3 bases and 7 bases, in that order; junction bases with no gene match: 12. The CDR3 contains 17 residues. Germline CDR1 reads SGHKS; CDR2 reads YYEKEE (reference sequence). CDR3 sequence reads: CASSSRLLAGADNEQFF. In nucleotides, the CDR3 is TGTGCCAGCAGCTCCCGTTTACTAGCGGGGGCCGATAATGAGCAGTTCTTC.

This clone was seen only once. CDR3 bases: TGTGCCAGCAGCTTGGTACGGGAGGGCCGGGAGACCCAGTACTTC. Translated, it gives CASSLVREGRETQYF. This chain connects TRBV5-4 to TRBJ2-5; 8 bases are shared with TRBD2. CDR3 length: 15 amino acids. V lost 0 bases and J lost 5; bases outside the gene matches: 6. Looked up from germline, CDR1 is SGHNT and CDR2 is YYREEE (reference sequence).

This sequence joins TRBV7-2 and TRBJ1-6; TRBD1 matches 11 bases. This CDR3 has 13 amino acids. Germline CDR1 reads SGHTA; CDR2 reads FQGNSA. V was pared by 10 bases and J by 9 bases, with 5 bases of the junction left unmatched. The CDR3 DNA is TGTGCCATCGGGGGACAGGGGGGTTCACCCCTCCACTTT. Protein sequence: CAIGGQGGSPLHF.

V usage is TRBV5-6 and J usage is TRBJ1-5; D is uncertain. CDR3 size: 16 residues. From germline, CDR1 is SGHDT and CDR2 YYEEEE. The V gene lost 1 base and the J gene lost 0 bases, with 11 bases spanning the gap. The CDR3 sequence is CASSLSPGYSNQPQHF. The CDR3, as DNA: TGTGCCAGCAGCTTGAGTCCAGGCTATAGCAATCAGCCCCAGCATTTT.

This rearrangement joins TRBV9 to TRBJ2-5; 10 bases map to TRBD2. This CDR3 region has 14 residues. Germline-derived CDR1 and CDR2 are SGDLS and YYNGEE. V was clipped by 4 bases and J by 1 base; unmatched bases: 1. CDR3 region: CASSRTSGQETQYF. The CDR3, as DNA: TGTGCCAGCAGCCGGACTAGCGGCCAAGAGACCCAGTACTTC.